The T cell receptor beta chain under discussion was sequenced for a study of blood T cell repertoires in COVID-19. Across the whole study: Sites across the United States, Italy and Spain contributed samples from acute and convalescent COVID-19.

Germline V gene lookup returns CDR1 SGHRS and CDR2 YFSETQ. The CDR3 is 15 residues long. The V end lost 3 bases, the J end lost 4 bases, and 13 bases lay between the germline ends. The data were produced by immunoSEQ multiplex PCR, yet TCRdb's version contains in-frame clones alone and is incomplete. The sample includes approximately 86,000 clones, over 80% of them seen just once. Sequenced: peripheral blood. The source of this sequence is a man aged 50 to 59 with acute or convalescent COVID-19. The chain recombines TRBV5-1 with TRBJ1-4; TRBD1 might be the D (6 bases). CDR3 sequence (DNA): TGCGCCAGCAGCTCGACAGGATCGGTTAATGAAAAACTGTTTTTT. It translates to CASSSTGSVNEKLFF.